This TCR beta chain was profiled in a study of cytomegalovirus exposure and HLA in healthy donors. Study information: In a later analysis, the 120 or so validation repertoires were reported to have used the same platform as the roughly 700 first-cohort repertoires. Overall study findings and caveats: Published work reported that the classifier diagnosed cytomegalovirus status with high specificity and sensitivity. Researchers catalogued about 150 TCR beta chains as cytomegalovirus-associated.

The V and J ends lost 1 base and 0 bases, in that order; junction bases with no gene match: 7. The CDR3 has 17 amino acids. Germline loops: CDR1 MGHRA, CDR2 YSYEKL. Comment on this clone: What it binds is unknown.

The repertoire was sequenced with immunoSEQ multiplex PCR; TCRdb's copy has only in-frame clones and lacks some. The table lists 120,000 or so clones, approximately 90% of them singletons, with 1.5% to 2% in the top ten. The specimen sequenced was PBMCs. The source is a young woman in good health and CMV-seronegative. The genes are TRBV4-1 and TRBJ2-3; TRBD1 agrees at 7 bases. The CDR3 is CASSQVQGTSSTDTQYF. CDR3 in DNA: TGCGCCAGCAGCCAAGTACAGGGGACGTCTAGCACAGATACGCAGTATTTT.